The entry below describes one T cell receptor (beta chain). Antigen specificity is unknown. J lost 8 bases, V lost 5 bases, and 9 bases had no gene match. Germline V lookup: CDR1 MNHEY, CDR2 SMNVEV (reference sequence). The CDR3 is 15 residues long. The data stem from a study of cytomegalovirus exposure and HLA in healthy donors. 13 Jbeta primers and 60 Vbeta primers were used for the PCR. Repertoires were generated with immunoSEQ multiplex PCR, while TCRdb's copy carries only in-frame clones and drops some. The sample lists approximately 150,000 clones; 80% were seen once. Study observations and caveats: Cytomegalovirus status was reportedly diagnosed by the classifier with high sensitivity and specificity.

The specimen sequenced was PBMCs. The chain couples TRBV27 to TRBJ1-6; 7 nucleotides line up with TRBD1. The TCR comes from a woman aged 50 to 60 in good health and CMV-seronegative. CDR3 bases: TGTGCCAGCAGTGTAGGGACAGTTAGGTATTCACCCCTCCACTTT. Encoded protein: CASSVGTVRYSPLHF.